The clone carrying this TCR beta chain was observed a handful of times. Its specificity is not known. This specimen comes from a study of beta chain features in type 1 diabetes. Study-level points and caveats: For Type 1 diabetes patients, all four CD4+ subsets carried TCRB CDR3s that were moderately but significantly shorter. Amplification by PCR could prefer shorter templates, with the same effect in patients and controls.

Per the germline V gene, CDR1 is SGHDN and CDR2 is FVKESK. The germline V and J ends were trimmed by 4 bases and 0 bases, with 15 bases remaining between them. The CDR3 consists of 16 residues. Reverse transcription of all isolated RNA meant that expressed TCRB transcripts were sequenced. TCRdb's table, derived via immunoSEQ multiplex PCR, lists solely in-frame clones and lacks some. The sample carries hundreds of thousands of clones, over 10% recorded once. Sequenced material: naive CD4+ T cells from blood. The chain combines TRBV14 with TRBJ1-2, with unresolved D. The receptor's source is a young man with type 1 diabetes. The DNA for the CDR3 is TGTGCCAGCAGCCCCGCCCGGGGAGTAGCTAACTATGGCTACACCTTC. Encoded protein: CASSPARGVANYGYTF.